This TCR beta chain was captured in a study of post-analysis software for immune sequencing data. Across the study: Some patients lacked subtype; others had relapsing-remitting, secondary progressive or progressive-relapsing disease. Whole-study findings and limits: The authors found that F measure strongly co-clustered same-batch samples. A significant reduction in normalized Chao1 diversity was observed in multiple sclerosis patients versus controls. Relative to controls, patients had five TRBV segments at higher frequency, with TRBV5-6, TRBV5-1 and TRBV20-1 among these.

The V gene's germline CDR1 is KGHSH and CDR2 LQKENI. Deletions cut 6 bases from V and 1 base from J, with 10 bases between. CDR3 length: 13 amino acids. Note on this clonotype: Its antigen is not known.

Built from TCR beta cDNA, the libraries had unique molecular identifiers in them. TCRdb ran MiXCR on the PCR reads and lists one entry per CDR3 protein. In the table there are around 200,000 distinct CDR3 sequences, around 29% of which are singletons. What was sequenced was blood. The receptor comes from a girl under 18 with multiple sclerosis. The rearrangement uses TRBV18 and TRBJ2-7; D perhaps matches TRBD2 (5 bases). The CDR3 protein is CASSEGRSYEQYF. The CDR3 DNA reads as TGTGCCAGCTCCGAAGGGAGATCCTACGAGCAGTACTTC.